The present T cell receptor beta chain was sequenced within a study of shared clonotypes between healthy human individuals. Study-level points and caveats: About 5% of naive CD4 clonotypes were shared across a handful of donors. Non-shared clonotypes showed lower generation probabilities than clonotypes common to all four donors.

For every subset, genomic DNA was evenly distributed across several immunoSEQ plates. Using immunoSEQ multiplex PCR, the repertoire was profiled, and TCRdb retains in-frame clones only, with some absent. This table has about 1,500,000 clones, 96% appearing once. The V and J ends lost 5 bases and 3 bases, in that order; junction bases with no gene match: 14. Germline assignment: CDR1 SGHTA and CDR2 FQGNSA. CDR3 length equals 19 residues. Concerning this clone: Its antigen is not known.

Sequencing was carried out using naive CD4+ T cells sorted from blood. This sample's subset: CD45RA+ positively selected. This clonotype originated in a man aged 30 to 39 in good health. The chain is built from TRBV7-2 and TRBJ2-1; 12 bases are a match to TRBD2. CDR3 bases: TGTGCCAGCAGCAAGCCACTAGCGGGAGGAACCTTCGACTACAATGAGCAGTTCTTC. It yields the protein CASSKPLAGGTFDYNEQFF.